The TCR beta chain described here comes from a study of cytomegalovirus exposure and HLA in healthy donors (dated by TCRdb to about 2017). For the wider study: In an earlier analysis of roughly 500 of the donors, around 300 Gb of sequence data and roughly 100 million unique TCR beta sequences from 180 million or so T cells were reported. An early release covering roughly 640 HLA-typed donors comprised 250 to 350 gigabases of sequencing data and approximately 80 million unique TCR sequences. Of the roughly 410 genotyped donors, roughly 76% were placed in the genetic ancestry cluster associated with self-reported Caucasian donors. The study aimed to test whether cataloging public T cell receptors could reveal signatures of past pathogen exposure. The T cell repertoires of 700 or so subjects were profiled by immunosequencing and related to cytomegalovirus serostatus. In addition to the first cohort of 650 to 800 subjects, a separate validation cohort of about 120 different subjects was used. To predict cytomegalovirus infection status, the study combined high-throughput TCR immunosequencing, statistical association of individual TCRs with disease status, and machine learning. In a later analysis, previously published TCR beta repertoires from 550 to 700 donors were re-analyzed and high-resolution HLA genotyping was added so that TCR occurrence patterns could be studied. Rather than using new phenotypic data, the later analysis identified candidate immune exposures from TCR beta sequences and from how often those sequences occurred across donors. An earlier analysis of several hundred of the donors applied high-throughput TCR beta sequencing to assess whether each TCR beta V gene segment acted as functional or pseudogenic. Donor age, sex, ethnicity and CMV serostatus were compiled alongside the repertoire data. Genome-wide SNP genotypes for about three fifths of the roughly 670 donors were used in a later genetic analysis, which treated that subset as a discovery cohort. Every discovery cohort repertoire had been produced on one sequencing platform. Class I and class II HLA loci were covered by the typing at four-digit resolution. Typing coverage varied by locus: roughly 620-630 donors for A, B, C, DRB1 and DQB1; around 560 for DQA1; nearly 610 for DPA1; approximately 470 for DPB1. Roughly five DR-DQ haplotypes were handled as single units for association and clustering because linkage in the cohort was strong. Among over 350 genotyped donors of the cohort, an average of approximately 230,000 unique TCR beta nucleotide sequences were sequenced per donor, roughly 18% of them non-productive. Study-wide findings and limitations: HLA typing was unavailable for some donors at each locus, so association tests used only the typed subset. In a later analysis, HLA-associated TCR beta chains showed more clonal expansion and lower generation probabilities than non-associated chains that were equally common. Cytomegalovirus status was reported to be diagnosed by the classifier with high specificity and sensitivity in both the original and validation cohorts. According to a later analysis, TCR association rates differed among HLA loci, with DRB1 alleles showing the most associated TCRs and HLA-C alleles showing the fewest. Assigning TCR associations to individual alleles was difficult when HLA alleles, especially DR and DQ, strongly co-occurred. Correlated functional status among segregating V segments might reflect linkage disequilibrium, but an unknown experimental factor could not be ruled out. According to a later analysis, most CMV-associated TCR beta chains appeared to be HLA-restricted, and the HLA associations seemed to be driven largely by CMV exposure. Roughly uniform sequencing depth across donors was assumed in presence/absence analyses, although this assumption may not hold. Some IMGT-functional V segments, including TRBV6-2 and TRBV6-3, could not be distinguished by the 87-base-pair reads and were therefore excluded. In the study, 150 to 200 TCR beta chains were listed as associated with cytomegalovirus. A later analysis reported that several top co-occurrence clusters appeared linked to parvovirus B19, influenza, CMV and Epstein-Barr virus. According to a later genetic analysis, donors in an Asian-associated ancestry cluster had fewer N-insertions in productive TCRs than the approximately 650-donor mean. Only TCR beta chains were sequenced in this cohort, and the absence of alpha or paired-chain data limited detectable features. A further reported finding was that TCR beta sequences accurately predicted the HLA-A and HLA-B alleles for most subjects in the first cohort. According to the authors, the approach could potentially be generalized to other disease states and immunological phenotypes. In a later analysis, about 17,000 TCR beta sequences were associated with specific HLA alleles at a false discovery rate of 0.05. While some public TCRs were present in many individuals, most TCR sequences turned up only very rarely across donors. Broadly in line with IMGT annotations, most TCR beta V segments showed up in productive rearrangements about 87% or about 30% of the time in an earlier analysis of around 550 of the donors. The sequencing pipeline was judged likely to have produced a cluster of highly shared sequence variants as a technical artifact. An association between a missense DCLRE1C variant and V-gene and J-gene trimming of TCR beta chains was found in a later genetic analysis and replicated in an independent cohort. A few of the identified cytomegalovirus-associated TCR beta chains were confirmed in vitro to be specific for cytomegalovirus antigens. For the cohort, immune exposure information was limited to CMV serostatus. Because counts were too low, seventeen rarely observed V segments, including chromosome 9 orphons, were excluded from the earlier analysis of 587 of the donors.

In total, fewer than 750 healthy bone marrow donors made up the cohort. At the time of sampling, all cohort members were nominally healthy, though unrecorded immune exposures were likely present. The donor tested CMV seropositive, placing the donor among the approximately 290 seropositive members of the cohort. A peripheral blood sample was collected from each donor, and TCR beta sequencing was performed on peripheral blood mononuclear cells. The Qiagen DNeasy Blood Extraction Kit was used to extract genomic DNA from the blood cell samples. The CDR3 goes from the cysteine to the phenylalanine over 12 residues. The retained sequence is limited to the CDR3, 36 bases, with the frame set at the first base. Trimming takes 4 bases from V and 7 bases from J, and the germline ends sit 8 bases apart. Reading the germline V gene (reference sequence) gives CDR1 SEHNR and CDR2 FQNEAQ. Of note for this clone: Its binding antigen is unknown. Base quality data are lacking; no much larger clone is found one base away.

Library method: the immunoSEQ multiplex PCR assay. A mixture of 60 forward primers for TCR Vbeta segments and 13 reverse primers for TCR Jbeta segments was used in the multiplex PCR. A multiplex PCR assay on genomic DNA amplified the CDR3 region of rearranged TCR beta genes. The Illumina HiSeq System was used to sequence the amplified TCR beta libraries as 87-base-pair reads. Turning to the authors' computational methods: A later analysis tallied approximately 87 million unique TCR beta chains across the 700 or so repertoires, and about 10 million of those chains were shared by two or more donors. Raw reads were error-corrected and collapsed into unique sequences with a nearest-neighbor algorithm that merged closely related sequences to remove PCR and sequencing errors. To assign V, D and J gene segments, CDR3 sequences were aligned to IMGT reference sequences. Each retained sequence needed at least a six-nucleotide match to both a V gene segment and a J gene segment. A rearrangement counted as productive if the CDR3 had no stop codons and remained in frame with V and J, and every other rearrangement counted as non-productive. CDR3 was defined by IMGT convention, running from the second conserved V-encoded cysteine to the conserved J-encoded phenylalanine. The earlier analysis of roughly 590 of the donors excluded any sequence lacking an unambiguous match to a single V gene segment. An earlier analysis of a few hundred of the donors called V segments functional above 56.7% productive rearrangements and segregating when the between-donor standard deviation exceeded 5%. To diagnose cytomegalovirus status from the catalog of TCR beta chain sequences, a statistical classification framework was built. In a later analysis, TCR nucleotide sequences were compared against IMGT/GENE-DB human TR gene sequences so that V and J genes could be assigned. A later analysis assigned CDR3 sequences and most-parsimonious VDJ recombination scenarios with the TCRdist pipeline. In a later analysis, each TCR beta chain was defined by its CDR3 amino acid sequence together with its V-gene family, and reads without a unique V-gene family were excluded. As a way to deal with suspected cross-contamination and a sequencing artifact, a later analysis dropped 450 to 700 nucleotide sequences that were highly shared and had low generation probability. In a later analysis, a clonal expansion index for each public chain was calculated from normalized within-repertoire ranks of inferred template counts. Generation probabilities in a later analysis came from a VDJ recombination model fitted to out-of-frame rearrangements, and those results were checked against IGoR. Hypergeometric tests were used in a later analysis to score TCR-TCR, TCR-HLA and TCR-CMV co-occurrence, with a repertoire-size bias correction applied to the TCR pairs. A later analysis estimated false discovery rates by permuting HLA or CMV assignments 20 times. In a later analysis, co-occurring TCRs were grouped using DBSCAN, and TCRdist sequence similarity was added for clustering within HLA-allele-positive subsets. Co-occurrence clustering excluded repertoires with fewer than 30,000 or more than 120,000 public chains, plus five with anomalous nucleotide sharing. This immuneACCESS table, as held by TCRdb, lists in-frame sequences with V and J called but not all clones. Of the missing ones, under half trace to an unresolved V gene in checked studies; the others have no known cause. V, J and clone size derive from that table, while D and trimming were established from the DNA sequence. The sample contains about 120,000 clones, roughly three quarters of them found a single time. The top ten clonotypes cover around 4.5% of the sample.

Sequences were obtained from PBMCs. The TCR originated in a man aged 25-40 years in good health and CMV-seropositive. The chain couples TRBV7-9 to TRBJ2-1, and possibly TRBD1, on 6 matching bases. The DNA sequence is TGTGCCAGCAGCTCTCAGGGGAATGAGCAGTTCTTC. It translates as CASSSQGNEQFF.